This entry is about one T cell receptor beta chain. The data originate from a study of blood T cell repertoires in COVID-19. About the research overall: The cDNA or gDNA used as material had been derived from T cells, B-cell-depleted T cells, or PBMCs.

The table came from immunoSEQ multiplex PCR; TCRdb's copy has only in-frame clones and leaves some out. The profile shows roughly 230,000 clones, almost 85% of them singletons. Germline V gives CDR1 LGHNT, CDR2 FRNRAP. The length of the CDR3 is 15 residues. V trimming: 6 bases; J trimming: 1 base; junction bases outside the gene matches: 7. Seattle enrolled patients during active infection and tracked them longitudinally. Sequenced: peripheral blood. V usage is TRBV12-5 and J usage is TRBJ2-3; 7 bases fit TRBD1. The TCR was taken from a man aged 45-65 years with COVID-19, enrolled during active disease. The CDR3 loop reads CASGSDRDRTDTQYF. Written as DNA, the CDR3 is TGTGCTAGTGGATCCGACAGGGACCGCACAGATACGCAGTATTTT. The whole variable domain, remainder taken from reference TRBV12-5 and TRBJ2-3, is DARVTQTPRHKVTEMGQEVTMRCQPILGHNTVFWYRQTMMQGLELLAYFRNRAPLDDSGMPKDRFSAEMPDATLATLKIQPSEPRDSAVYFCASGSDRDRTDTQYFGPGTRLTVL.